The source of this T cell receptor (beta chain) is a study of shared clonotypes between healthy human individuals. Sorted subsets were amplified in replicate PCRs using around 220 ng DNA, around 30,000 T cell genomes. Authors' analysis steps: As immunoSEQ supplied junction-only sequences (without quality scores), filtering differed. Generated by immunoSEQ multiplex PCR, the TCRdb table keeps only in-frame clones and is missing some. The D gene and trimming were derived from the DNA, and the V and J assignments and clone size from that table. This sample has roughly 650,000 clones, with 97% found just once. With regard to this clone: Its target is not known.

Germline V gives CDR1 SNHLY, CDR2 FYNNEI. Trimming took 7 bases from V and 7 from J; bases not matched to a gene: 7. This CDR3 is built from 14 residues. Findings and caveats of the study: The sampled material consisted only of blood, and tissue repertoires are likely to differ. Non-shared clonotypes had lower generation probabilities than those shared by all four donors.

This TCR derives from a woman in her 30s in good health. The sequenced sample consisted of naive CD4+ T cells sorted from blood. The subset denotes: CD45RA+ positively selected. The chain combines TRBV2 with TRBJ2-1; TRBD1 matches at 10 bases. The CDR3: CASTRDRGGNEQFF. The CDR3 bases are TGTGCCAGCACCCGGGACAGGGGAGGGAATGAGCAGTTCTTC.